This section outlines one T cell receptor beta chain sequence together with its context. What it binds is not known. The PCR ran on 60 Vbeta and 13 Jbeta primers. Sequencing used immunoSEQ multiplex PCR; TCRdb keeps in-frame clones, though not all of them. The sample has some 190,000 clones, around 88% seen once; the top ten hold approximately 0.31%. This sample was taken from a study of cytomegalovirus exposure and HLA in healthy donors. Study-level results: It emerged from a later analysis that several of the most significant clusters appeared to be linked to common viral pathogens. When a later analysis was performed, an Asian-associated ancestry cluster reportedly had fewer N-insertions than the approximately 700-donor mean. Analysis performed later found more than 15,000 TCR beta sequences associated with HLA alleles at 0.05 false discovery rate.

Trimming removed 5 bases from V and 3 bases from J, with 7 bases in between. Germline CDR1 and CDR2: SNHLY and FYNNEI. The CDR3 sequence is 13 residues long. The rearrangement uses TRBV2 and TRBJ2-2, with D unclear. The sequenced sample consisted of PBMCs. This sequence was found in a woman younger than 45 in good health and CMV-seronegative. CDR3: CASSLSYTGELFF. The CDR3, as DNA: TGTGCCAGCAGTCTTTCTTACACCGGGGAGCTGTTTTTT.